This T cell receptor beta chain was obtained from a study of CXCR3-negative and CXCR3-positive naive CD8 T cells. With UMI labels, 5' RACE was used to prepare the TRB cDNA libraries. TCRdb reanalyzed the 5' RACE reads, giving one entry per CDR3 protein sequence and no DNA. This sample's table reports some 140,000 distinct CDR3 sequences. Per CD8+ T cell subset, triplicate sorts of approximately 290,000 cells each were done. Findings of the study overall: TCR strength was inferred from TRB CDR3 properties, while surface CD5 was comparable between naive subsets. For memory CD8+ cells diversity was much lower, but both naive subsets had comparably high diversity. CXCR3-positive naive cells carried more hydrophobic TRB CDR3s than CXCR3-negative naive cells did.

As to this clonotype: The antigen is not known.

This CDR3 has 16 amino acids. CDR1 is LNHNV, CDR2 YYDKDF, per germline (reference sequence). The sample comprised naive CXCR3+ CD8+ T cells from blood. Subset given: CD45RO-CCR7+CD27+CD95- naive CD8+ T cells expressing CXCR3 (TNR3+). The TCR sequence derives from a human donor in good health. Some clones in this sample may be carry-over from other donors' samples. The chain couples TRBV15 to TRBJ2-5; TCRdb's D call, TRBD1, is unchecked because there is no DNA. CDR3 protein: CATSTNPGPVEESQYF.